A single sample gave rise to the 12 T cell receptor beta chains below, sequenced in a study of blood T cells in healthy people across ages. Next came a second PCR, run for roughly 7 to 12 cycles, which used a sample-barcoded 5' primer along with a J-beta primer mix. TCRdb re-called the 5' RACE reads through MiXCR, storing one row per CDR3 protein. The table lists about 670,000 distinct CDR3 sequences, roughly 43% of them singletons, with around 30% in the top ten. The sequencing input was blood. These receptors originate from an older man in good health.

The sample holds a few counts of this clonotype. The chain is built from TRBV7-9 and TRBJ2-7, with TRBD2 identical over 10 bases. Germline CDR1 is SEHNR and CDR2 is FQNEAQ (reference sequence). Trimming cost V 5 bases and J 0 bases; bases outside gene matches: 7. The CDR3 spans 16 residues. CDR3 loop: CASSHRTSGSSYEQYF. The CDR3 nucleotides are TGTGCCAGCAGCCACCGGACTAGCGGCAGCTCCTACGAGCAGTACTTC. The full variable domain, its missing parts supplied by reference TRBV7-9 and TRBJ2-7, is DTGVSQNPRHKITKRGQNVTFRCDPISEHNRLYWYRQTLGQGPEFLTYFQNEAQLEKSRLLSDRFSAERPKGSFSTLEIQRTEQGDSAMYLCASSHRTSGSSYEQYFGPGTRLTVT.

The chain combines TRBV5-1 with TRBJ2-7; tentatively, D is TRBD2 (6 bases). Germline V lookup: CDR1 SGHRS, CDR2 YFSETQ. The CDR3 has 14 amino acids. The V and J ends lost 1 base and 2 bases respectively, with 10 bases between them. CDR3 amino acids: CASSLSGSTYEQYF. CDR3 nucleotide sequence: TGCGCCAGCAGCTTGTCCGGGAGTACCTACGAGCAGTACTTC.

V is TRBV12-3 or TRBV12-4 and J is TRBJ1-2; D remains ambiguous. With 3 bases removed from V and 6 bases from J, the gap between germline ends came to 20 bases. CDR3 size: 16 residues. The CDR3: CASSFNQRVPVDGYTF. The CDR3, as DNA: TGTGCCAGCAGTTTTAATCAGAGGGTCCCGGTGGATGGCTACACCTTC.

This clonotype has at least ten counts. This chain uses TRBV7-2 with TRBJ2-7; 9 nucleotides align to TRBD1. CDR1 and CDR2 from the germline V gene are SGHTA and FQGNSA. The CDR3 consists of 14 residues. V gave up 5 bases and J gave up 2 bases; unmatched junction bases: 4. The DNA for the CDR3 is TGTGCCAGCAGCGCTCGGACAGGGGCCTACGAGCAGTACTTC. This encodes CASSARTGAYEQYF.

The chain joins TRBV29-1 to TRBJ1-2; 11 nucleotides align to TRBD1. Germline lookup yields CDR1 SQVTM and CDR2 ANQGSEA. This CDR3 contains 15 residues. J gave up 4 bases and V 3 bases, and 7 bases lay outside the gene matches. In DNA form, the CDR3 reads TGCAGCGTTGAGGAGCGGGGGACAGGGGGCTATGGCTACACCTTC. This gives the protein CSVEERGTGGYGYTF.

This chain connects TRBV4-2 to TRBJ2-4, with D perhaps matching TRBD1 or TRBD2 (5 bases each). The DNA end is a closer match to TRBJ2-7, so the J assignment may be wrong. There are 16 residues in the CDR3. CDR1 and CDR2 (germline): LGHNA, YNFKEQ. CDR3 DNA sequence: TGTGCCAGCAGCCCTCGGTCGGGACCTCTCCCATACGAGCAGTACTTC. Protein product: CASSPRSGPLPYEQYF.

This sequence joins TRBV6-2 or TRBV6-3 and TRBJ2-5; possibly TRBD2 for D (6 bases). V shed 8 bases and J shed 11 bases, with 27 bases lying between them. Germline CDR1 MNHEY, CDR2 SVGEGT. CDR3 length equals 15 residues. Here the CDR3 reads CASHFIGRGADEQYF. As DNA, the CDR3 is TGTGCCAGCCATTTTATCGGGAGAGGGGCCGATGAGCAGTACTTC.

This sequence joins TRBV4-2 and TRBJ2-5; D gene ambiguous. Trimming took 3 bases from V and 8 from J, leaving 13 bases between them. The CDR3 sequence is 13 residues long. Per the germline V gene, CDR1 is LGHNA and CDR2 is YNFKEQ. CDR3 bases: TGTGCCAGCAGCCAGGGATATTCTGGAACCCAGTACTTC. Amino acid sequence: CASSQGYSGTQYF.

The rearrangement links TRBV4-2 to TRBJ2-4; TRBD2 aligns across 8 bases. The V segment lost 0 bases and the J segment 5 bases; nucleotides outside the gene matches: 9. The CDR3 has 17 amino acids. Germline V gene lookup returns CDR1 LGHNA and CDR2 YNFKEQ. CDR3 in amino acids: CASSQEGTGGPQNIQYF. The CDR3 region has the DNA TGTGCCAGCAGCCAAGAAGGGACGGGAGGGCCCCAAAACATTCAGTACTTC.

The rearrangement links TRBV7-6 to TRBJ2-7; D not resolved. The DNA end favors TRBJ2-5, so the J call may be wrong. CDR1 and CDR2 from the germline V gene are SGHVS and FNYEAQ. This CDR3 has 14 amino acids. The CDR3 reads CASSSAGSGETQYF. CDR3 nucleotides: TGTGCCAGCAGCTCAGCCGGGTCCGGGGAGACCCAGTACTTC.

This clonotype showed up just a few times. A much larger clone sits a single nucleotide away, making a read error possible. The chain recombines TRBV4-3 with TRBJ2-6; D might be TRBD1 (5 bases). CDR1 is LGHNA, CDR2 YSLEER, per germline. Trimming removed 0 bases at V and 2 bases at J, with 5 bases between. The CDR3 runs 15 residues. In nucleotides, the CDR3 is TGCGCCAGCAGCCAAGAGACAGCTGGGGCCAACGTCCTGACTTTC. Translated: CASSQETAGANVLTF.

This clonotype was counted between two and nine times. The genes are TRBV7-2 and TRBJ1-6; a possible D gene is TRBD1 (5 bases). Trimming took off 5 bases at V and 8 bases at J, with 16 bases between the two ends. In germline, CDR1 is SGHTA, CDR2 FQGNSA. The length of the CDR3 is 15 residues. CDR3 residues: CASSPQGGTHSPLHF. As DNA, the CDR3 is TGTGCCAGCAGCCCCCAGGGCGGGACCCATTCACCCCTCCACTTT.